One sample yielded the 20 T cell receptor beta chains listed below, sequenced in a study of cytomegalovirus exposure and HLA in healthy donors. The PCR was carried out with 60 Vbeta primers and 13 Jbeta primers. Libraries were prepared by immunoSEQ multiplex PCR; TCRdb keeps only in-frame clonotypes and omits some of them. The sample gives more than 85,000 clones, around 85% of which show up once; about 1.8% is in the top ten. Sequencing was done on a sample of PBMCs. These receptors were collected from a man aged 35 to 55 in good health and CMV-seronegative.

This chain joins TRBV7-2 and TRBJ2-5, with D uncertain. This CDR3 contains 17 residues. V lost 3 bases and J lost 1, with 18 bases in between. Germline CDR1 and CDR2: SGHTA and FQGNSA. The CDR3 nucleotides read TGTGCCAGCAGCTTTGCTCGCTTGACACACATCCAAGAGACCCAGTACTTC. It encodes CASSFARLTHIQETQYF. Variable domain in full (rest from reference TRBV7-2 and TRBJ2-5): GAGVSQSPSNKVTEKGKDVELRCDPISGHTALYWYRQSLGQGLEFLIYFQGNSAPDKSGLPSDRFSAERTGGSVSTLTIQRTQQEDSAVYLCASSFARLTHIQETQYFGPGTRLLVL.

The chain is built from TRBV5-1 and TRBJ2-2; 7 bases agree with TRBD1. Germline V gene sequence: CDR1 SGHRS, CDR2 YFSETQ. The ends lost 4 bases at V and 7 bases at J; junction bases unmatched: 7. CDR3 length: 14 residues. CDR3: CASSAEQGSGELFF. The CDR3 DNA follows: TGCGCCAGCAGCGCGGAACAGGGGAGCGGGGAGCTGTTTTTT.

This clone showed up just a few times. This sequence joins TRBV28 and TRBJ2-7; TRBD1 agrees at 8 bases. Germline V gene lookup returns CDR1 MDHEN and CDR2 SYDVKM. The V gene end was trimmed by 5 bases and the J gene end by 7 bases; junction bases not matched to a gene: 10. The CDR3 is made up of 14 amino acids. The DNA of the CDR3 is TGTGCCAGCAGTAACACAGGGGGAGGTGAAGAGCAGTACTTC. The encoded protein is CASSNTGGGEEQYF.

This chain joins TRBV19 and TRBJ1-2; perhaps TRBD1 as D (6 bases). This CDR3 has 13 amino acids. Trimming took 6 bases from V and 3 from J, leaving 11 bases between them. The germline V gene encodes CDR1 LNHDA and CDR2 SQIVND (reference sequence). CDR3 protein: CASSLRTDYGYTF. The CDR3 DNA follows: TGTGCCAGTAGCCTAAGGACAGACTATGGCTACACCTTC. The complete variable domain, with remaining parts taken from reference TRBV19 and TRBJ1-2, reads DGGITQSPKYLFRKEGQNVTLSCEQNLNHDAMYWYRQDPGQGLRLIYYSQIVNDFQKGDIAEGYSVSREKKESFPLTVTSAQKNPTAFYLCASSLRTDYGYTFGSGTRLTVV.

The gene calls are TRBV5-1 and TRBJ2-5, with D uncertain. V lost 3 bases, J lost 4 bases, and 7 bases lay in between. This CDR3 is built from 12 residues. Germline CDR1 and CDR2: SGHRS and YFSETQ. The CDR3 DNA sequence: TGCGCCAGCAGCTATCCCGGAGAGACCCAGTACTTC. Its protein is CASSYPGETQYF.

The CDR3 DNA sequence: TGTGCCACCAGCAGTGGGGGCTGGGGGGAGACCCAGTACTTC. It specifies CATSSGGWGETQYF. The gene calls are TRBV15 and TRBJ2-5, with TRBD1 as a possible D gene (6 bases). The V gene's germline CDR1 is LNHNV and CDR2 YYDKDF (reference sequence). The V gene lost 3 bases and the J gene lost 5 bases, with 13 bases spanning the gap. The CDR3 is made up of 14 amino acids.

The gene calls are TRBV5-1 and TRBJ2-5; D gene uncertain. The CDR3 spans 12 residues. Germline V CDR1 and CDR2: SGHRS, YFSETQ. The V and J ends lost 0 bases and 5 bases respectively, with 5 bases between them. The CDR3 nucleotides read TGCGCCAGCAGCTTGGCCAGGGAGACCCAGTACTTC. It codes for CASSLARETQYF.

The J gene is TRBJ1-3, the V gene TRBV5-1, with D unclear. V lost 0 bases and J 2 bases, leaving 15 bases between the germline ends. The CDR3 length is 17 residues. Per the germline V gene, CDR1 is SGHRS and CDR2 is YFSETQ. Here the CDR3 reads CASSLGGPTRAGNTIYF. The CDR3 bases are TGCGCCAGCAGCTTGGGAGGGCCAACAAGGGCTGGAAACACCATATATTTT.

The chain employs TRBV4-2 and TRBJ2-3; 9 bases map to TRBD1. V was clipped by 3 bases and J by 3 bases; unmatched bases: 7. Germline V CDR1 and CDR2: LGHNA, YNFKEQ. The CDR3 is 16 amino acids. CDR3 in amino acids: CASSHLQGAGTDTQYF. The CDR3 DNA follows: TGTGCCAGCAGCCACCTACAGGGGGCTGGGACAGATACGCAGTATTTT.

V gene TRBV6-5 combines with J gene TRBJ1-2; D is uncertain. Germline V CDR1 and CDR2: MNHEY, SVGAGI. Trimming took off 0 bases at V and 13 bases at J, with 18 bases between the two ends. This CDR3 region has 14 residues. The CDR3 nucleotides read TGTGCCAGCAGTTACTCGGGAGACCTCAATCGCTGCACCTTC. Protein: CASSYSGDLNRCTF.

V is TRBV5-4 and J is TRBJ2-3; D remains ambiguous. Germline loops: CDR1 SGHNT, CDR2 YYREEE (reference sequence). V was cut by 1 base and J by 2 bases, with 5 bases left in between. This CDR3 is built from 13 residues. CDR3 protein: CASSLPSTDTQYF. CDR3 bases: TGTGCCAGCAGCTTGCCCTCCACAGATACGCAGTATTTT. The variable domain in full, with the rest retrieved from reference TRBV5-4 and TRBJ2-3, is ETGVTQSPTHLIKTRGQQVTLRCSSQSGHNTVSWYQQALGQGPQFIFQYYREEENGRGNFPPRFSGLQFPNYSSELNVNALELDDSALYLCASSLPSTDTQYFGPGTRLTVL.

The J gene is TRBJ1-5, the V gene TRBV7-2; no firm D call. The CDR3 is made up of 14 amino acids. V shed 1 base and J shed 6 bases, with 10 bases lying between them. Germline CDR1 is SGHTA and CDR2 is FQGNSA. CDR3 DNA sequence: TGTGCCAGCAGCTTAGGGTCCGGGAGTCAGCCCCAGCATTTT. It translates to CASSLGSGSQPQHF. The entire variable domain, with the rest obtained from reference TRBV7-2 and TRBJ1-5, is as follows: GAGVSQSPSNKVTEKGKDVELRCDPISGHTALYWYRQSLGQGLEFLIYFQGNSAPDKSGLPSDRFSAERTGGSVSTLTIQRTQQEDSAVYLCASSLGSGSQPQHFGDGTRLSIL.

The chain carries TRBV4-3 and TRBJ2-1, with TRBD2 identical over 12 bases. The V gene's germline CDR1 is LGHNA and CDR2 YSLEER. The CDR3 runs to 17 residues. The V segment lost 4 bases and the J segment 0 bases; nucleotides outside the gene matches: 4. The CDR3 region has the DNA TGCGCCAGCAGCCGCGGACTAGCGGGGAGCTCCTACAATGAGCAGTTCTTC. This codes for CASSRGLAGSSYNEQFF.

As regards this clone: This CDR3 is also generated by other DNA sequences in the sample. This chain connects TRBV6-5 to TRBJ1-1; D ambiguous. The CDR3 runs 14 residues. The V and J ends lost 0 bases and 2 bases respectively, with 7 bases between them. Germline V CDR1 and CDR2: MNHEY, SVGAGI. The CDR3 region is CASSYSGRNTEAFF. In DNA form, the CDR3 reads TGTGCCAGCAGTTACTCGGGCAGAAACACTGAAGCTTTCTTT.

This chain uses TRBV30 with TRBJ1-1; 7 bases match TRBD1. Germline V lookup: CDR1 GTSNPN, CDR2 SVGIG (reference sequence). J gave up 3 bases and V 2 bases, and 9 bases lay outside the gene matches. The CDR3 is 15 residues long. The CDR3 DNA sequence: TGTGCCTGGAGTCACATCCGGGACAGACACACTGAAGCTTTCTTT. Protein: CAWSHIRDRHTEAFF.

The chain joins TRBV14 to TRBJ2-5; D perhaps matches TRBD2 (6 bases). Germline V CDR1 and CDR2: SGHDN, FVKESK. Trimming stripped 2 bases from V and 7 bases from J, with 17 bases between. The CDR3 length is 15 residues. CDR3: CASSQPGLGWRTQYF. The DNA of the CDR3 is TGTGCCAGCAGCCAACCGGGACTCGGCTGGAGGACCCAGTACTTC.

CDR3 sequence: CASSDFSSLGNTIYF. DNA for the CDR3: TGTGCCAGCAGTGATTTTTCCTCCCTCGGAAACACCATATATTTT. J is TRBJ1-3 and V is TRBV2; D unclear. Germline V CDR1 and CDR2: SNHLY, FYNNEI. This CDR3 has 15 residues. The germline V and J ends were trimmed by 3 bases and 4 bases, with 13 bases remaining between them.

The chain carries TRBV28 and TRBJ1-6, with unresolved D. Germline lookup yields CDR1 MDHEN and CDR2 SYDVKM. There are 12 residues in the CDR3. Trimming shortened V by 2 bases and J by 11 bases, and 7 bases separated the two germline ends. The CDR3 protein is CASSLVEPPLHF. The CDR3 bases are TGTGCCAGCAGTTTAGTGGAGCCACCCCTCCACTTT.

The chain employs TRBV19 and TRBJ1-4, with 10 bases matching TRBD1. Losses at the gene ends were 4 bases for V and 8 bases for J; bases not matched to a gene: 4. The CDR3 sequence is 14 residues long. Germline lookup yields CDR1 LNHDA and CDR2 SQIVND (reference sequence). CDR3 residues: CASSRGQGKEKLFF. DNA for the CDR3: TGTGCCAGTAGTAGGGGACAGGGGAAAGAAAAACTGTTTTTT. The complete variable domain, with remaining parts taken from reference TRBV19 and TRBJ1-4, reads DGGITQSPKYLFRKEGQNVTLSCEQNLNHDAMYWYRQDPGQGLRLIYYSQIVNDFQKGDIAEGYSVSREKKESFPLTVTSAQKNPTAFYLCASSRGQGKEKLFFGSGTQLSVL.

The chain joins TRBV5-1 to TRBJ1-1; TRBD1 matches 7 bases. Germline V gives CDR1 SGHRS, CDR2 YFSETQ. The J segment lost 5 bases and the V segment lost 0 bases, leaving 7 bases of the junction unmatched. CDR3 length equals 15 residues. Here the CDR3 reads CASSLGQGPRTEAFF. CDR3 nucleotide sequence: TGCGCCAGCAGCTTGGGACAGGGCCCGAGGACTGAAGCTTTCTTT. Complete variable domain (other parts from reference TRBV5-1 and TRBJ1-1): KAGVTQTPRYLIKTRGQQVTLSCSPISGHRSVSWYQQTPGQGLQFLFEYFSETQRNKGNFPGRFSGRQFSNSRSEMNVSTLELGDSALYLCASSLGQGPRTEAFFGQGTRLTVV.